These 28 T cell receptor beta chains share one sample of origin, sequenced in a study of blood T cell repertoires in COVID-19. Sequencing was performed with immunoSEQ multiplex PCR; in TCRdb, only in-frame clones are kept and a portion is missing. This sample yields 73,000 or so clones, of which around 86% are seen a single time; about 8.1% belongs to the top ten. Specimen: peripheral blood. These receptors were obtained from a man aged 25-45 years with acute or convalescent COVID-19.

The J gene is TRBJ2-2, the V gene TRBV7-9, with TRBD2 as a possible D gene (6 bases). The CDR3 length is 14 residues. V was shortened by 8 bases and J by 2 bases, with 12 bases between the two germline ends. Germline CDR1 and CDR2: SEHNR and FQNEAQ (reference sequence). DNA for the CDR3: TGTGCCAGCCCCCAGGAGGGCAACACCGGGGAGCTGTTTTTT. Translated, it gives CASPQEGNTGELFF.

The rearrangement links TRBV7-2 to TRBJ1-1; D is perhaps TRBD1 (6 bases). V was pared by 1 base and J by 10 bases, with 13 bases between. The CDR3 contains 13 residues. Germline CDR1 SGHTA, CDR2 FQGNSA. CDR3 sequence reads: CASSLDIRGVAFF. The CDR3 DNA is TGTGCCAGCAGCTTAGATATCAGGGGAGTAGCTTTCTTT.

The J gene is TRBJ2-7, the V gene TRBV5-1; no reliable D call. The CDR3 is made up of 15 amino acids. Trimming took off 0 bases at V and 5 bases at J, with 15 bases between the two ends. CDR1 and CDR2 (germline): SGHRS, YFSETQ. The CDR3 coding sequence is TGCGCCAGCAGCTTGGGGGCAGGTTTGGTGAACGAGCAGTACTTC. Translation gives CASSLGAGLVNEQYF. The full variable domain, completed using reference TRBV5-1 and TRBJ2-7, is KAGVTQTPRYLIKTRGQQVTLSCSPISGHRSVSWYQQTPGQGLQFLFEYFSETQRNKGNFPGRFSGRQFSNSRSEMNVSTLELGDSALYLCASSLGAGLVNEQYFGPGTRLTVT.

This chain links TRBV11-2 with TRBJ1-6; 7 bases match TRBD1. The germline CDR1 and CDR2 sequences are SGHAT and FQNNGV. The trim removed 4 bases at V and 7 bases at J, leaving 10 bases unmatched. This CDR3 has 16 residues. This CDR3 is CASSSQFGQVNSPLHF. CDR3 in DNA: TGTGCCAGCAGCTCCCAGTTCGGACAGGTGAATTCACCCCTCCACTTT.

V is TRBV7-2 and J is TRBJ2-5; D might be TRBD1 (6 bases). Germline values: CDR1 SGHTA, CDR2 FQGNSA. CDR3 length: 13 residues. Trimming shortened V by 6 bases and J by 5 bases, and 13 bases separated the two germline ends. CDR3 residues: CASRALGAETQYF. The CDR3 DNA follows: TGTGCCAGCAGGGCCCTGGGGGCGGAGACCCAGTACTTC.

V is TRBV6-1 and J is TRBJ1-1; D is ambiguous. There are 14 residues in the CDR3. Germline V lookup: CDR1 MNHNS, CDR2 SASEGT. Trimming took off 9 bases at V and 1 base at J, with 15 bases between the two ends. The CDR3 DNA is TGTGCCAGTGAGAGAGGGTTCGGGAACACTGAAGCTTTCTTT. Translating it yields CASERGFGNTEAFF.

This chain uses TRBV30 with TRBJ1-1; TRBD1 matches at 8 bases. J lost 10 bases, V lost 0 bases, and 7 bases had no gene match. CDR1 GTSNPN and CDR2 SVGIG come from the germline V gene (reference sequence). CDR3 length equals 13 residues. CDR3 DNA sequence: TGTGCCTGGAGTGTACAAAGGACAGGGCGAGCTTTCTTT. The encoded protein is CAWSVQRTGRAFF.

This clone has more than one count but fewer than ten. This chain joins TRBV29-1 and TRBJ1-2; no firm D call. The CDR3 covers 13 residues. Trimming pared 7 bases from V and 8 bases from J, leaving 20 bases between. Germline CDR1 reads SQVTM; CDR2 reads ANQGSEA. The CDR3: CSADPGSSKGYTF. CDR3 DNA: TGCAGCGCTGACCCGGGATCATCGAAGGGCTACACCTTC.

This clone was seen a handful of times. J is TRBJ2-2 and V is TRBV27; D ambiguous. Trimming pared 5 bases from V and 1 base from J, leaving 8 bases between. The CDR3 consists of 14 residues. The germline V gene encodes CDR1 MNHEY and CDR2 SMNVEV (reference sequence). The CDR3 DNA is TGTGCCAGCAGTCTAACTTGGAACACCGGGGAGCTGTTTTTT. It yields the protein CASSLTWNTGELFF.

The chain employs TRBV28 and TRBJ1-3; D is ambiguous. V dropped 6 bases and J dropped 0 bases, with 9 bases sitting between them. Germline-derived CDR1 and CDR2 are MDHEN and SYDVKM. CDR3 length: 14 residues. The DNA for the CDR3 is TGTGCCAGCAGCACAGAGAACTCTGGAAACACCATATATTTT. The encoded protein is CASSTENSGNTIYF.

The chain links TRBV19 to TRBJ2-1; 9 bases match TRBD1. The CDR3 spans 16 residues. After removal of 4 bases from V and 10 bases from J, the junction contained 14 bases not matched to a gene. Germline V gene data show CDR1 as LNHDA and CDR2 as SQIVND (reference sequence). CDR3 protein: CASSKNAGQGRREQFF. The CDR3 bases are TGTGCCAGTAGTAAAAATGCGGGACAGGGTCGTCGGGAGCAGTTCTTC.

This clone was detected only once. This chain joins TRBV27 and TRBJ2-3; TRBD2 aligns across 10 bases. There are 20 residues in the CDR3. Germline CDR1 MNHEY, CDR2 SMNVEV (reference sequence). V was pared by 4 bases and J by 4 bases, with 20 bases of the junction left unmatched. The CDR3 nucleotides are TGTGCCAGCAGTTCCCGGGTCAGCGGGAGGGTTTTCAGAGGGGCAGATACGCAGTATTTT. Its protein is CASSSRVSGRVFRGADTQYF.

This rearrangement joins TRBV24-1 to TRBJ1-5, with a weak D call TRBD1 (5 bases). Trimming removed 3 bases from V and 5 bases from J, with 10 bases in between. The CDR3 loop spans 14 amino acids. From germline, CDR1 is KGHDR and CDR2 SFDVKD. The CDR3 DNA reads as TGTGCCACCAGTGATGCAGGGCCCCATCAGCCCCAGCATTTT. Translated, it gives CATSDAGPHQPQHF.

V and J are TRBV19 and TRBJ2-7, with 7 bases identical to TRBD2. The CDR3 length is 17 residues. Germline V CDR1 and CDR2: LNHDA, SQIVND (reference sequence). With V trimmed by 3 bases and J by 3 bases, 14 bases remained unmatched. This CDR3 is CASSMGLGSGIHYEQYF. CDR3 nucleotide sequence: TGTGCCAGTAGTATGGGGTTAGGAAGCGGGATACACTACGAGCAGTACTTC.

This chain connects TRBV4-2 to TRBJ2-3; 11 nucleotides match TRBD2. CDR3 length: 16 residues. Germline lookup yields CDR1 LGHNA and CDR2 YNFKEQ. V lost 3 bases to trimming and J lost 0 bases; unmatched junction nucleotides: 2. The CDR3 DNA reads TGTGCCAGCAGCCACCGGACTAGCGGGAGCACAGATACGCAGTATTTT. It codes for CASSHRTSGSTDTQYF.

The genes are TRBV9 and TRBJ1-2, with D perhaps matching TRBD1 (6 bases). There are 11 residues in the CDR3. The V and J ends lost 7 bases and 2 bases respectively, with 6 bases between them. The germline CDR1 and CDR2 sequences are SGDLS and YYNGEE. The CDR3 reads CASGQNYGYTF. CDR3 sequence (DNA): TGTGCCAGCGGACAGAACTATGGCTACACCTTC.

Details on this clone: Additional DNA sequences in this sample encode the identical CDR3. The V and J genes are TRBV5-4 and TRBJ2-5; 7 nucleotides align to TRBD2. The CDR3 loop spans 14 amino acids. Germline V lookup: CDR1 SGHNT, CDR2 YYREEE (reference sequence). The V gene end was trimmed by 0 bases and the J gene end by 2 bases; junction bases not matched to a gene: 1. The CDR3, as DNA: TGTGCCAGCAGCTTGGGGGGGGGACAAGAGACCCAGTACTTC. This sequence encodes CASSLGGGQETQYF.

The CDR3 coding sequence is TGTGCCAGCAGCCAATCTAATTCACCCCTCCACTTT. Protein: CASSQSNSPLHF. The chain uses TRBV28 and TRBJ1-6; D uncertain. Germline values: CDR1 MDHEN, CDR2 SYDVKM. Trimming shortened V by 6 bases and J by 6 bases, and 6 bases separated the two germline ends. The CDR3 loop spans 12 amino acids.

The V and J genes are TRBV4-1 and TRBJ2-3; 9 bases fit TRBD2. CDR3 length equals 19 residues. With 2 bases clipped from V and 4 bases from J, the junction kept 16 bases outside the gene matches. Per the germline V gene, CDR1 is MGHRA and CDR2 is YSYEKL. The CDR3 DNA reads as TGCGCCAGCAGCCAACGATGGGCGGGAGGGTCTACCCGGGCAGATACGCAGTATTTT. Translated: CASSQRWAGGSTRADTQYF.

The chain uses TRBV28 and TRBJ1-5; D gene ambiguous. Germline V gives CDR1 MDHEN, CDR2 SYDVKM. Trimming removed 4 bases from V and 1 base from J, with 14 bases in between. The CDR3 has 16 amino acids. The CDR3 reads CASSSLRGKSNQPQHF. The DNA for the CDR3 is TGTGCCAGCAGTTCCCTCCGCGGGAAAAGCAATCAGCCCCAGCATTTT.

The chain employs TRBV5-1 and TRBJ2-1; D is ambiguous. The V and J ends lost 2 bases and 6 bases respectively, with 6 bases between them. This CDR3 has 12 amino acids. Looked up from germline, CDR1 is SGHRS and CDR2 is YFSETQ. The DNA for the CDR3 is TGCGCCAGCAGCTTCGTCTTCAATGAGCAGTTCTTC. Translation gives CASSFVFNEQFF.

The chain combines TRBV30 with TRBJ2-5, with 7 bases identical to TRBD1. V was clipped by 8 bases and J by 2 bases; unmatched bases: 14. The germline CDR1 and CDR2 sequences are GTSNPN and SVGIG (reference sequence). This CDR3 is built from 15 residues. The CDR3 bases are TGTGCCGTATCGTCGAGACAGGGTTCACAAGAGACCCAGTACTTC. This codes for CAVSSRQGSQETQYF.

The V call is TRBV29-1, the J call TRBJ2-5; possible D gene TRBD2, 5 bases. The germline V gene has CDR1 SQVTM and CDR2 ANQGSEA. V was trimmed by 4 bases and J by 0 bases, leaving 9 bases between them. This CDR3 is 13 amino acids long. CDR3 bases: TGCAGCGTTGCGGTAGCGAACCAAGAGACCCAGTACTTC. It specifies CSVAVANQETQYF.

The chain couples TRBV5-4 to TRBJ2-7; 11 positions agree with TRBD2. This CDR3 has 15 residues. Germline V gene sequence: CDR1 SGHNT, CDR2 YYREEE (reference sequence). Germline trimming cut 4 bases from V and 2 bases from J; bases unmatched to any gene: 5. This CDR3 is CASSDLLAGAYEQYF. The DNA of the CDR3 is TGTGCCAGCAGCGACCTACTAGCGGGGGCCTACGAGCAGTACTTC.

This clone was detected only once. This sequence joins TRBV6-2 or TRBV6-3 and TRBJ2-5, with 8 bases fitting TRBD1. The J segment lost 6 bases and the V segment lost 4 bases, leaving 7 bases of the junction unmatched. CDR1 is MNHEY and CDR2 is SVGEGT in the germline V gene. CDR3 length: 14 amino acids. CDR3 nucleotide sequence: TGTGCCAGCAGTTCATCAGGGGGCAGGCAGACCCAGTACTTC. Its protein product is CASSSSGGRQTQYF.

CDR3 bases: TGTGCCACCCAGGGCCTTTCTAGCGCCGCGAACACCGGGGAGCTGTTTTTT. Translated: CATQGLSSAANTGELFF. The V call is TRBV24-1, the J call TRBJ2-2; D may be TRBD2 (6 bases). Germline CDR1 is KGHDR and CDR2 is SFDVKD. The V gene lost 9 bases and the J gene lost 0 bases, with 19 bases spanning the gap. CDR3 size: 17 residues.

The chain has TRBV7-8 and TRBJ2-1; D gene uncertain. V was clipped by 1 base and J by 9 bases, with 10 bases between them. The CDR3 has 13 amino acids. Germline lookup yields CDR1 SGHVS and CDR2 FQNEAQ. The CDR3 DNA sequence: TGTGCCAGCAGCTTAGGGCCCAGTGGTGAGCAGTTCTTC. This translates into CASSLGPSGEQFF.

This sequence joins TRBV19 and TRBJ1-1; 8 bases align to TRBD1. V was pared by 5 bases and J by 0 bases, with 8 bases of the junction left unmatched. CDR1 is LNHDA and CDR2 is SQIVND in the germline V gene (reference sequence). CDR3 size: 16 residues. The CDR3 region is CASSFRDRRMNTEAFF. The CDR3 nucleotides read TGTGCCAGTAGTTTCCGGGACAGGAGGATGAACACTGAAGCTTTCTTT.